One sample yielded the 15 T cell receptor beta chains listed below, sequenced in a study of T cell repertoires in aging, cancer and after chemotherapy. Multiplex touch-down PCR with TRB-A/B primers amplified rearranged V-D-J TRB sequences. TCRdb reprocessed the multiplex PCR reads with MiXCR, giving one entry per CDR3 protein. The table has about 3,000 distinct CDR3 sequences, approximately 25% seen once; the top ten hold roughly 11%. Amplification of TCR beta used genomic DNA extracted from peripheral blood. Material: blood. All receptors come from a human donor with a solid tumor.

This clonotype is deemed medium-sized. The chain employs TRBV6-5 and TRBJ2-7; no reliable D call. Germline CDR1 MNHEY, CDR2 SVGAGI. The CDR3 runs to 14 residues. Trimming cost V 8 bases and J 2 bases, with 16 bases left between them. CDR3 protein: CASAGRDRAYEQYF. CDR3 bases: TGTGCCAGCGCTGGCCGAGACCGGGCCTACGAGCAGTACTTC.

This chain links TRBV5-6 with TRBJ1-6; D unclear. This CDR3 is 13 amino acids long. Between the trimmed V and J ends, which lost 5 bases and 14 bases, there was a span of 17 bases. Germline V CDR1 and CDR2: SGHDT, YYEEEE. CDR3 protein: CASSQTLGRALHF. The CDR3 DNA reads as TGTGCCAGCAGTCAGACCTTGGGAAGGGCCCTCCACTTT. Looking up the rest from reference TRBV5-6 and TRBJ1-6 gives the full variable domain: DAGVTQSPTHLIKTRGQQVTLRCSPKSGHDTVSWYQQALGQGPQFIFQYYEEEERQRGNFPDRFSGHQFPNYSSELNVNALLLGDSALYLCASSQTLGRALHFGNGTRLTVT.

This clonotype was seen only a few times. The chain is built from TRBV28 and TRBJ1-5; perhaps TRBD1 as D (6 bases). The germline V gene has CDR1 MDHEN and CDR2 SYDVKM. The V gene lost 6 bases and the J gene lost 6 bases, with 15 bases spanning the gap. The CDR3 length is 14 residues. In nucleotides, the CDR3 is TGTGCCAGCAGGCCCGCAGGGGTCAGTCAGCCCCAGCATTTT. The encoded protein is CASRPAGVSQPQHF.

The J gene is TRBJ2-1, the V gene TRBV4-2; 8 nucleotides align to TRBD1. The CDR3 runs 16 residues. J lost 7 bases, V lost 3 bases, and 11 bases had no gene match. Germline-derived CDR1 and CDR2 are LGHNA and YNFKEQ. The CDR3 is CASSHTRGQVRNEQFF. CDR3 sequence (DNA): TGTGCCAGCAGCCATACAAGGGGACAGGTGCGAAATGAGCAGTTCTTC.

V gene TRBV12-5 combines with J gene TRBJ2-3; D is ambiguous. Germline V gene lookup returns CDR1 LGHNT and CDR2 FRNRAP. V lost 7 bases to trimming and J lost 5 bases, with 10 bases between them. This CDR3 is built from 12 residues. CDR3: CASAERKDTQYF. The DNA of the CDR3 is TGTGCTAGTGCCGAGAGGAAAGATACGCAGTATTTT.

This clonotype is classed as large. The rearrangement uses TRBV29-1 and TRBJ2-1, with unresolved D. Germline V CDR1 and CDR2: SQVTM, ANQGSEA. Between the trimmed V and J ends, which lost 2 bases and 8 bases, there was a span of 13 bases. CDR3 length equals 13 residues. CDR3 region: CSVENPPAHEQFF. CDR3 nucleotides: TGCAGCGTTGAAAACCCACCTGCCCATGAGCAGTTCTTC.

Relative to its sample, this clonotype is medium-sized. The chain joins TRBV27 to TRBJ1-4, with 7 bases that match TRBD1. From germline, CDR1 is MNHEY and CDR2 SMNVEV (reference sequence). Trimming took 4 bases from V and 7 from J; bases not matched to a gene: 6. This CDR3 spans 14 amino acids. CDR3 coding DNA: TGTGCCAGCAGTTCCAGGGGGTTCACTGAAAAACTGTTTTTT. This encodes CASSSRGFTEKLFF. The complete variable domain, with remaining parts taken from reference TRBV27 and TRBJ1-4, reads EAQVTQNPRYLITVTGKKLTVTCSQNMNHEYMSWYRQDPGLGLRQIYYSMNVEVTDKGDVPEGYKVSRKEKRNFPLILESPSPNQTSLYFCASSSRGFTEKLFFGSGTQLSVL.

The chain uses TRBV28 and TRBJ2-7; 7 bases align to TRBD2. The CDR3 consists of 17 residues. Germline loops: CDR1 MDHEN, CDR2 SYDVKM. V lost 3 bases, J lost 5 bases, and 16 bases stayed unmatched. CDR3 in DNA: TGTGCCAGCAGTTTCCTCCTCCCCGGGCTAGCGGTGAACGAGCAGTACTTC. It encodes CASSFLLPGLAVNEQYF.

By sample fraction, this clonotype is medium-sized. The CDR3 here is CASSFVTDLTGELFF. Here the CDR3 DNA reads TGTGCCAGCAGCTTTGTCACAGACCTCACCGGGGAGCTGTTTTTT. The chain carries TRBV5-6 and TRBJ2-2; D uncertain. CDR1 and CDR2 from the germline V gene are SGHDT and YYEEEE. This CDR3 is 15 amino acids long. V lost 2 bases and J lost 4, with 12 bases in between.

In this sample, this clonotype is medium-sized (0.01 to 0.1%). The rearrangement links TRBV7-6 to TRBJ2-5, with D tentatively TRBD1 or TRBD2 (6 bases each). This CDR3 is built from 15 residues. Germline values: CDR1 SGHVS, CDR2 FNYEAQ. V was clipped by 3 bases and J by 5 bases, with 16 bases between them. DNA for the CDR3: TGTGCCAGCAGCTTGGGTGAGGGGGGCGTCGAGACCCAGTACTTC. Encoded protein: CASSLGEGGVETQYF.

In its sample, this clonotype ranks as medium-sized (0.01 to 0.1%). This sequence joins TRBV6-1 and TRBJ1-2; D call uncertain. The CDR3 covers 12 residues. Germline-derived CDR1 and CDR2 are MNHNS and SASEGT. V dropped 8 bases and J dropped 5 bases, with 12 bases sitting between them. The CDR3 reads CASVGGVYGYTF. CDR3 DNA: TGTGCCAGCGTGGGCGGAGTTTATGGCTACACCTTC.

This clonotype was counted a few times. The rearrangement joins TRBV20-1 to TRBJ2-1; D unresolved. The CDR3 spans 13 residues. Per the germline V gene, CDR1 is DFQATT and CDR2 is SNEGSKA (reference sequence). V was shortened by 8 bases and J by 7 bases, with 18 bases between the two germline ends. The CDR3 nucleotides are TGCAGTCCCAACCTTCCGGACCGGAATGAGCAGTTCTTC. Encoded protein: CSPNLPDRNEQFF.

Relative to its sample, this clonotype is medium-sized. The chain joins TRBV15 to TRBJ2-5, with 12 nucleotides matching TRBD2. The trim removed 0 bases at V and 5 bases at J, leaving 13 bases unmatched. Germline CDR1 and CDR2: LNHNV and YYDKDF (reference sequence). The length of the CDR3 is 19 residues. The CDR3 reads CATSRDILLAGGPRETQYF. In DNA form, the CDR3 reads TGTGCCACCAGCAGAGATATCCTCCTAGCGGGAGGGCCGCGGGAGACCCAGTACTTC. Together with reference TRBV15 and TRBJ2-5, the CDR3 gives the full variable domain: DAMVIQNPRYQVTQFGKPVTLSCSQTLNHNVMYWYQQKSSQAPKLLFHYYDKDFNNEADTPDNFQSRRPNTSFCFLDIRSPGLGDTAMYLCATSRDILLAGGPRETQYFGPGTRLLVL.

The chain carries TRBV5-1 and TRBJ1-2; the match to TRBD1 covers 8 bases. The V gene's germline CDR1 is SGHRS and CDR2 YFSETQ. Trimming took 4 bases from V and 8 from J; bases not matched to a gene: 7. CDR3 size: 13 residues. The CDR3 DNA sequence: TGCGCCAGCAGCACCGAGACAGGGGACGGCTACACCTTC. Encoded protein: CASSTETGDGYTF.

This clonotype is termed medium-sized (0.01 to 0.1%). The CDR3, as DNA: TGTGCCAGTAGCCCCCTAGGGACAGCAAATGTGTATGGCTACACCTTC. Amino acid sequence: CASSPLGTANVYGYTF. The chain combines TRBV19 with TRBJ1-2; 7 nucleotides align to TRBD1. The CDR3 is 16 residues long. Germline trimming cut 6 bases from V and 5 bases from J; bases unmatched to any gene: 15. Germline values: CDR1 LNHDA, CDR2 SQIVND (reference sequence).